This section outlines one T cell receptor (beta chain) sequence together with its context. There is no known antigen for this receptor. It has no much larger one-base neighbor in the sample; base qualities were not kept. TCRbeta CDR3 regions were amplified from genomic DNA by means of the immunoSEQ Assay, a bias-controlled multiplex PCR. Under the source paper's analysis protocol: Within the assay, amplification of reference gene primers was used to estimate how many nucleated cells each sample contained. To quantify the absolute abundance of each unique TCRbeta CDR3 rearrangement, sequence reads were collapsed and filtered. Productive Simpson clonality was computed per sample as the square root of Simpson's diversity index over productive rearrangements. TCRdb obtained this table from immuneACCESS and retained in-frame rearrangements with V and J assigned. These tables miss some clones; where compared with another copy, unresolved V genes account for less than half of the shortfall, and the remainder is unexplained. That table furnishes V, J and clone size, whereas the DNA furnished D and trimming. The sample records some 100,000 clones, 91% of which are singletons. The top ten clones comprise 17% of the sample.

The data originate from a study of blood T cell repertoires in COVID-19 (TCRdb year 2020). With regard to the full study: The collaborator samples originated in the United States, Italy and Spain and spanned the acute and convalescent phases of COVID-19. Samples came from the ongoing ImmuneRACE study (first 160 participants) plus 1,254 subjects from 6 global collaborators. The prospective study material was composed of cDNA or gDNA derived from T cells, B-cell-depleted T cells, or PBMCs. Nearly every sample came with metadata listing a de-identified subject ID, COVID-19 status, age in years and sex. HLA class I and class II types, where available, came from metadata supplied by the sample provider rather than from assay-based typing. A freely available public database, intended as a resource for researchers studying the immune response to SARS-CoV-2, is where the repertoires were released. Deeply sampled blood TCRbeta repertoires from subjects exposed to, actively infected with, or recovered from COVID-19 were included in the dataset. What the authors observed across the whole study: Clinical and demographic metadata were provided uncurated, with the amount varying by source and participant.

Whole blood was collected in K2EDTA tubes by collaborating institutions according to the institutions' own protocols. For TCRbeta analysis, collaborators shipped samples in one of three forms: frozen whole blood, isolated PBMCs, or DNA extracted from either of those sample types. The sample consisted of peripheral blood. The TCR was taken from a man aged 45-65 years with acute or convalescent COVID-19.

The nucleotide sequence reads as follows: TGTGCCAGCAGGCCCGGGACAGGGGGCCACGAGCAGTACTTC. This sequence encodes CASRPGTGGHEQYF. The V and J genes are TRBV7-2 and TRBJ2-7, with 12 junctional bases fitting TRBD1. Unmatched junction bases come to 5, with V trimmed by 6 bases and J by 5 bases. The CDR3, from cysteine to phenylalanine, totals 14 residues. The entry retains the CDR3 DNA only, 42 bases that are in frame from base 1. The germline V gene supplies CDR1 SGHTA and CDR2 FQGNSA.